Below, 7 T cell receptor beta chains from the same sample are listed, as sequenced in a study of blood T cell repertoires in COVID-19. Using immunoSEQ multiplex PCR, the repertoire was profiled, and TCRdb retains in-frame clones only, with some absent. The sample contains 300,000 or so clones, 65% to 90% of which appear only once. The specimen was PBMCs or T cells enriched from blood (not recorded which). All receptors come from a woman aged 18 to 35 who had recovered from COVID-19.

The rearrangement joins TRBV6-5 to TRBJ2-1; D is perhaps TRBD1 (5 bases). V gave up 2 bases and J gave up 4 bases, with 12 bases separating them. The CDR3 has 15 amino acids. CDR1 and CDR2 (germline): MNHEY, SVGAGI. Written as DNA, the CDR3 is TGTGCCAGCAGTTACCTGGTAGCAGGGTACAATGAGCAGTTCTTC. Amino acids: CASSYLVAGYNEQFF.

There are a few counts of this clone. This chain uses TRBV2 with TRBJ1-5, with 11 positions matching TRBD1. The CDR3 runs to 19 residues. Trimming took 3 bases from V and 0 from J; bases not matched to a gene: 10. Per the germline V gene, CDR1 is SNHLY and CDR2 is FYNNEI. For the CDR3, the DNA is TGTGCCAGCAGTGAGTTTGGGACAGGGGGGTTTTATAGCAATCAGCCCCAGCATTTT. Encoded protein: CASSEFGTGGFYSNQPQHF.

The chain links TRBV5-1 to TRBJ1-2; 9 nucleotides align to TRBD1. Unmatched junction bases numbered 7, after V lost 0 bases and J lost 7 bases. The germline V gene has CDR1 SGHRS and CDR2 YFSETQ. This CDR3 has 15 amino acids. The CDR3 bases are TGCGCCAGCAGCTTGGCCGAGGGACAGGGTCTTGGCTACACCTTC. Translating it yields CASSLAEGQGLGYTF.

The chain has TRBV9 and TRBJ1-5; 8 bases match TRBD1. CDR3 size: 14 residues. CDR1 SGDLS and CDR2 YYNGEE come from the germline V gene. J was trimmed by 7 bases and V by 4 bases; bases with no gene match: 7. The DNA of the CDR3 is TGTGCCAGCAGCTCCGGACAGGGTGGGCAGCCCCAGCATTTT. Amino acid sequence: CASSSGQGGQPQHF.

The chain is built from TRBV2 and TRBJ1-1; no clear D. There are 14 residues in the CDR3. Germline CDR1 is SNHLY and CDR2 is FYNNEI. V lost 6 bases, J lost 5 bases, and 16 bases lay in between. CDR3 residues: CASSENGLSTEAFF. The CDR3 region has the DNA TGTGCCAGCAGCGAAAATGGTCTATCGACTGAAGCTTTCTTT.

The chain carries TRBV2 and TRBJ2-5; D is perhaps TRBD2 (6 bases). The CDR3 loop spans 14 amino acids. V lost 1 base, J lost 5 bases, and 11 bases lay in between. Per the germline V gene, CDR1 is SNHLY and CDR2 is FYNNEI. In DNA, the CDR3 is TGTGCCAGCAGTGAAGGGGGGGTCTTGGAGACCCAGTACTTC. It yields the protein CASSEGGVLETQYF.

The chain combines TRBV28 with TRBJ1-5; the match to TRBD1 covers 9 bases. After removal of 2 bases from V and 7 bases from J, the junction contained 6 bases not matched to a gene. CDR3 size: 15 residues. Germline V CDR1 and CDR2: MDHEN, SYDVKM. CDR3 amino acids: CASSLPDRGGQPQHF. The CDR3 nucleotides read TGTGCCAGCAGTTTACCCGACAGGGGGGGACAGCCCCAGCATTTT.